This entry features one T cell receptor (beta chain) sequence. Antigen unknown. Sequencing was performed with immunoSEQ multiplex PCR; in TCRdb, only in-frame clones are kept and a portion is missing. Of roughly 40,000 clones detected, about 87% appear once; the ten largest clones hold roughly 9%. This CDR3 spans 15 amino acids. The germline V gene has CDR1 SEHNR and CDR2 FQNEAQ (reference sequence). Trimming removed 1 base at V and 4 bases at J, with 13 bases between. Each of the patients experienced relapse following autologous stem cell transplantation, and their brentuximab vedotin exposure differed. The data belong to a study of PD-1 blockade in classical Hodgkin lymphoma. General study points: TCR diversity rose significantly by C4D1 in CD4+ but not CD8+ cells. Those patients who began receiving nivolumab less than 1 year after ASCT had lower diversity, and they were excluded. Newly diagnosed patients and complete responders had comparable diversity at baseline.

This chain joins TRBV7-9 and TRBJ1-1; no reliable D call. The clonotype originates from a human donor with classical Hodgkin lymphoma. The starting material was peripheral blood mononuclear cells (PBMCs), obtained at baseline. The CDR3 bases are TGTGCCAGCAGCTTAGTTCTGGGCTTGGGCACTGAAGCTTTCTTT. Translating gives CASSLVLGLGTEAFF.